This entry lists 3 T cell receptor beta chains sequenced from one sample in a study of CDR3 diversity in severe acne. TCRdb passed the PCR reads through MiXCR, listing each CDR3 protein once. The profile shows approximately 80,000 distinct CDR3 sequences, over 40% of them singletons. Specimen: blood. All receptors come from a male donor in good health, without acne.

The chain has TRBV25-1 and TRBJ1-5, with TRBD1 as a possible D gene (5 bases). The CDR3 runs 15 residues. CDR1 MGHDK and CDR2 SYGVNS come from the germline V gene. Trimming removed 6 bases from V and 1 base from J, with 13 bases in between. CDR3 protein: CASSGGDLSNQPQHF. CDR3 DNA: TGTGCCAGCAGCGGTGGGGACCTGAGCAATCAGCCCCAGCATTTT.

Of note for this clonotype: An end of the junction differs from the germline gene, which may be a read error. The V and J genes are TRBV6-5 and TRBJ2-5; perhaps TRBD1 as D (5 bases). In germline, CDR1 is MNHEY, CDR2 SVGAGI. The CDR3 covers 13 residues. The DNA of the CDR3 is TGTGCCAGCAGTTACCAAGGGGCCTATGAGCAGCACTTC. This gives the protein CASSYQGAYEQHF.

This clonotype occurred a few times. The chain has TRBV3-1 and TRBJ1-5; D is perhaps TRBD1 (5 bases). This CDR3 spans 13 amino acids. V was pared by 5 bases and J by 5 bases, with 10 bases between. CDR1 and CDR2 from the germline V gene are LGHDT and YNNKEL (reference sequence). The CDR3 DNA is TGTGCCAGCAGCAGGGGCATCGATCAGCCCCAGCATTTT. This translates into CASSRGIDQPQHF. The whole variable domain, remainder taken from reference TRBV3-1 and TRBJ1-5, is DTAVSQTPKYLVTQMGNDKSIKCEQNLGHDTMYWYKQDSKKFLKIMFSYNNKELIINETVPNRFSPKSPDKAHLNLHINSLELGDSAVYFCASSRGIDQPQHFGDGTRLSIL.